A selection of T cell receptor beta chains follows, all from one sample in a study of vaccination effects on CD4 cells after COVID-19. The antigens these receptors bind are not known. The assay was immunoSEQ multiplex PCR, and TCRdb's table has in-frame clones only and misses some. The sample lists around 30,000 clones, 50% to 70% occurring once. The sample consisted of CD4+ T cells from PBMCs cultured without peptide, taken before COVID-19 vaccination. The receptors originated from a human donor who received a COVID-19 vaccine. The CDR3 runs from the conserved cysteine through the conserved F or W. The order of the fields is V gene, CDR3 length, J gene, D gene, clone size, CDR3 protein, CDR3 DNA. A D gene is named only where the DNA matches it firmly. Expanded clones get a size class; other rows say once, few or many, or leave the size out.

>TRBV10-2|18|TRBJ2-7|TRBD2|NA
CASSEPPTSGGTTYEQYF
TGCGCCAGCAGTGAACCCCCGACTAGCGGGGGTACTACCTACGAGCAGTACTTC
>TRBV7-9|17|TRBJ1-5|NA|NA
CASSPIKSREPNQPQHF
TGTGCCAGCAGCCCCATTAAAAGCCGGGAGCCAAATCAGCCCCAGCATTTT
>TRBV19|15|TRBJ1-5|NA|NA
CASSPQGRSNQPQHF
TGTGCCAGTAGTCCACAGGGTCGGAGCAATCAGCCCCAGCATTTT
>TRBV19|13|TRBJ1-1|NA|once
CASSTMGVTEAFF
TGTGCCAGTAGTACTATGGGGGTCACTGAAGCTTTCTTT
>TRBV12-3/TRBV12-4|13|TRBJ1-1|NA|NA
CASSGHIGAEAFF
TGTGCCAGCAGTGGACACATCGGGGCTGAAGCTTTCTTT
>TRBV11-2|17|TRBJ2-6|TRBD1|NA
CASSLGDRTSGANVLTF
TGTGCCAGCAGCTTAGGGGACAGGACCTCTGGGGCCAACGTCCTGACTTTC
>TRBV25-1|16|TRBJ2-2|NA|NA
CASSARGRDGPGELFF
TGTGCCAGCAGTGCTCGGGGGCGGGATGGACCCGGGGAGCTGTTTTTT
>TRBV30|10|TRBJ1-2|NA|NA
CAWSLVGYTF
TGTGCCTGGAGTTTGGTGGGCTACACCTTC
>TRBV10-2|17|TRBJ2-7|NA|medium-sized
CASSESSRRGSSYEQYF
TGCGCCAGCAGTGAGTCGAGTAGACGGGGAAGCTCCTACGAGCAGTACTTC
>TRBV10-1|16|TRBJ1-4|NA|NA
CASNFSWTEINEKLFF
TGCGCCAGCAACTTTAGTTGGACCGAAATCAATGAAAAACTGTTTTTT
>TRBV24-1|12|TRBJ1-2|NA|few
CATRTGSYGYTF
TGTGCCACCAGAACAGGGAGCTATGGCTACACCTTC
>TRBV7-2|14|TRBJ2-5|TRBD1|NA
CASSSNRGRGTQYF
TGTGCCAGCAGCTCCAACAGGGGACGCGGGACCCAGTACTTC
>TRBV12-3/TRBV12-4|12|TRBJ2-2|NA|NA
CASSINTGELFF
TGTGCCAGCAGTATTAACACCGGGGAGCTGTTTTTT
>TRBV4-1|13|TRBJ1-5|NA|medium-sized
CASSQAGDQPQHF
TGCGCCAGCAGCCAAGCAGGGGATCAGCCCCAGCATTTT
>TRBV11-2|14|TRBJ2-5|NA|NA
CASSLGSGPETQYF
TGTGCCAGCAGCTTAGGGTCAGGACCGGAGACCCAGTACTTC
>TRBV5-1|14|TRBJ2-7|NA|NA
CASSFRTDPYEQYF
TGCGCCAGCAGCTTTCGGACGGACCCCTACGAGCAGTACTTC
>TRBV3-1/TRBV3-2|14|TRBJ1-1|NA|NA
CASSQGTMNTEAFF
TGTGCCAGCAGCCAAGGAACAATGAACACTGAAGCTTTCTTT
>TRBV3-1/TRBV3-2|14|TRBJ1-6|NA|NA
CASSQRGGNSPLHF
TGTGCCAGCAGCCAAAGGGGAGGCAATTCACCCCTCCACTTT
>TRBV4-2|18|TRBJ2-1|TRBD2|NA
CASSQEATSGSSYNEQFF
TGTGCCAGCAGCCAAGAAGCGACTAGCGGGAGCTCCTACAATGAGCAGTTCTTC
>TRBV2|13|TRBJ2-2|NA|NA
CASMQGHTGELFF
TGTGCCAGCATGCAGGGCCACACCGGGGAGCTGTTTTTT
>TRBV15|14|TRBJ1-1|TRBD1|NA
CATSRDRGTEEAFF
TGTGCCACCAGCAGAGATAGGGGGACAGAAGAAGCTTTCTTT
>TRBV19|13|TRBJ1-1|TRBD1|few
CASSYRDSTEAFF
TGTGCCAGTAGTTACCGGGACAGCACTGAAGCTTTCTTT
>TRBV3-1/TRBV3-2|15|TRBJ2-3|TRBD1|NA
CASSKPGQGTDTQYF
TGTGCCAGCAGCAAACCGGGACAGGGCACAGATACGCAGTATTTT